This is a list of T cell receptor beta chains from one sample in a study of response to subunit inactivated influenza vaccine. Each CDR3 protein gets one entry after TCRdb re-called the RT-PCR reads with MiXCR. The data show 650,000 or so distinct CDR3 sequences, with about 14% seen just once and 7.6% held by the top ten. The sample consisted of PBMCs from blood, taken around 15 days before vaccination. These receptors originate from a man between 50 and 59 years old who received an inactivated influenza vaccine. Both conserved end residues are trimmed from each CDR3.

j_call v_call cdr3_aa
TRBJ2-3 TRBV3-1 ASSQDGRDPDTQY
TRBJ2-7 TRBV20-1 SASGTYSYEQY
TRBJ2-3 TRBV29-1 SVDQGARTDTQY
TRBJ1-1 TRBV6-5 ASSLTLLGTEAF
TRBJ2-2 TRBV6-2/TRBV6-3 ASSYKRNANTGELF
TRBJ2-1 TRBV3-1 ASQTGTAPYNEQF
TRBJ2-5 TRBV20-1 SAGEILKTQY
TRBJ2-3 TRBV4-3 ASSRLGGASTDTQY
TRBJ2-1 TRBV5-1 ASSLSSRTF
TRBJ2-3 TRBV5-1 ASSNRSPDTQY
TRBJ2-7 TRBV29-1 SVDKAGQGYEQY
TRBJ2-7 TRBV20-1 SARTGDEQY
TRBJ2-5 TRBV30 AWSPGGRETQY
TRBJ2-3 TRBV20-1 SARDARGLLTDTQY
TRBJ1-2 TRBV5-1 ASSHDLQGGYHT
TRBJ2-1 TRBV24-1 ATSDPTSGRHNEQF
TRBJ2-7 TRBV3-1 ASSQATGLAGNEQY
TRBJ2-5 TRBV4-3 ASSQEASGGKTQY
TRBJ2-7 TRBV6-2/TRBV6-3 ASRKHKDRPYEQY
TRBJ2-2 TRBV30 ACQTGSHTGELF
TRBJ1-1 TRBV12-3/TRBV12-4 ASKFSGRANTEAF
TRBJ2-7 TRBV20-1 SARDERQRGVSYEQY
TRBJ1-4 TRBV12-3/TRBV12-4 ASSAGRGEKLF
TRBJ2-7 TRBV20-1 SARDPKGGQY
TRBJ2-5 TRBV5-1 ASSTVAGDETQY
TRBJ2-1 TRBV29-1 SLFSYNEQF
TRBJ2-5 TRBV2 ASGGQGQETQY
TRBJ2-2 TRBV5-1 ASRSGTAHTGELF
TRBJ1-2 TRBV4-3 ASSQNPQGAANYGYT
TRBJ1-1 TRBV12-3/TRBV12-4 ASSQDNTEAF
TRBJ2-3 TRBV3-1 ASRPGGGRSTDTQY
TRBJ1-6 TRBV6-1 ASRRTGEASPLH
TRBJ1-1 TRBV4-1 ASSQDHGRNTEAF
TRBJ1-2 TRBV6-2/TRBV6-3 ASSREGDPDYGYT
TRBJ1-1 TRBV11-2 ASSLVGRASQYTEAF
TRBJ2-7 TRBV4-3 ASSQEFMGVYEQY
TRBJ2-5 TRBV28 ASTRDRAGSKTQY
TRBJ2-7 TRBV23-1 ASSQSALSPDSRREQY
TRBJ2-1 TRBV29-1 SVAGRASYNEQF
TRBJ2-3 TRBV29-1 SVTMGTSGTDTQY
TRBJ2-1 TRBV12-3/TRBV12-4 ASSRGS
TRBJ1-2 TRBV20-1 SAPGLYGYT
TRBJ2-5 TRBV5-1 ASSPGSGGLRETQY
TRBJ1-2 TRBV6-1 ASSTRDRGGYGYT